Listed here are 2 T cell receptor beta chains from one sample, sequenced in a study of blood T cell repertoires in COVID-19. TCRdb keeps only in-frame clones here, not all; method: immunoSEQ multiplex PCR. The sample carries some 200,000 clones, 80% to 90% recorded once. Sequencing used PBMCs or T cells enriched from blood (not recorded which). These receptors were obtained from a man aged 40-55 years who had recovered from COVID-19.

V is TRBV3-1 (or the pseudogene TRBV3-2) and J is TRBJ1-1, with TRBD1 matching over 8 bases. Unmatched junction bases numbered 11, after V lost 6 bases and J lost 5 bases. There are 15 residues in the CDR3. Germline values: CDR1 LGHDT, CDR2 YNNKEL (reference sequence). The CDR3: CASRDFNRGRTEAFF. CDR3 sequence (DNA): TGTGCCAGCAGAGACTTCAACAGGGGGAGGACTGAAGCTTTCTTT.

This clone showed up many times. This rearrangement joins TRBV9 to TRBJ1-2, with D hard to call. There are 16 residues in the CDR3. Trimming cost V 0 bases and J 5 bases, with 17 bases left between them. Germline CDR1 reads SGDLS; CDR2 reads YYNGEE. The CDR3 DNA reads TGTGCCAGCAGCGTAGCCACACCCACCTCGTTTTATGGCTACACCTTC. It translates to CASSVATPTSFYGYTF.